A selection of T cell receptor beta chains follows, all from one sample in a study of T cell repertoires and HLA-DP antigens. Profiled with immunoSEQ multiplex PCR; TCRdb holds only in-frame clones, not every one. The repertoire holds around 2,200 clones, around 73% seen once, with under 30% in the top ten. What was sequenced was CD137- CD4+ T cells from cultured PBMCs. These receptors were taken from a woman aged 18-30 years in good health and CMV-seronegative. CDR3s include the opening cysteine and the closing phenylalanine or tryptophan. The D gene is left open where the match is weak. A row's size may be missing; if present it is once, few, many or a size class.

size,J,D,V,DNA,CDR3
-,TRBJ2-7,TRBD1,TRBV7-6,TGTGCCAGCAGCTCCCCGGGACAGGGGTACGAGCAGTACTTC,CASSSPGQGYEQYF
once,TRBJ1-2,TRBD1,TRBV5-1,TGCGCCAGCAGCTTGGTTACAGGGGCAGGCTATGGCTACACCTTC,CASSLVTGAGYGYTF
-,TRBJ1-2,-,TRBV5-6,TGTGCCAGCAGCTTGGATCGGGCAGGCCTAAACTATGGCTACACCTTC,CASSLDRAGLNYGYTF
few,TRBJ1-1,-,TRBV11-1,TGTGCCAGCAGCTCGTTGGCGGGTGAGTGGACTGAAGCTTTCTTT,CASSSLAGEWTEAFF
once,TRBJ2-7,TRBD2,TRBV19,TGTGCCAGTAGTAGCCAATTAGCGGGAGAGCAGTACTTC,CASSSQLAGEQYF
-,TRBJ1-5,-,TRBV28,TGTGCCAGCACCCCATCGTCCCGACCTAGCAATCAGCCCCAGCATTTT,CASTPSSRPSNQPQHF
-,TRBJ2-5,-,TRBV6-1,TGTGCCAGCAGTGGCGGACCCGGAAGGACCCAGTACTTC,CASSGGPGRTQYF
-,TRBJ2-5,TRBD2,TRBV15,TGTGCCACCAGCACAAGACTAGCGGGAGGGGAGACCCAGTACTTC,CATSTRLAGGETQYF
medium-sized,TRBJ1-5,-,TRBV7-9,TGTGCCAGCAGCTTCCAGCCCCAGCATTTT,CASSFQPQHF
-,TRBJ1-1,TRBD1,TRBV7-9,TGTGCCAGCAGCCCAGGACAGGGGGATACTGAAGCTTTCTTT,CASSPGQGDTEAFF
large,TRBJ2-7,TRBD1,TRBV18,TGTGCCAGCTCAAGCGGGACAGGGTACGAGCAGTACTTC,CASSSGTGYEQYF
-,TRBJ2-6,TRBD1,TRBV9,TGTGCCAGCAGCGGGGACAGTAGACTCTCTGGGGCCAACGTCCTGACTTTC,CASSGDSRLSGANVLTF
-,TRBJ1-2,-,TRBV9,TGTGCCAGCAGCGTGGGCACCTGGCACTATGGCTACACCTTC,CASSVGTWHYGYTF
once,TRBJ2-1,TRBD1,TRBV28,TGTGCCAGCAGTTACAGGGGGTTGGGGCAGTTCTTC,CASSYRGLGQFF
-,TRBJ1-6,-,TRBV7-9,TGTGCCAGCAGCTTATCAGGGCTGCACAATAATTCACCCCTCCACTTT,CASSLSGLHNNSPLHF
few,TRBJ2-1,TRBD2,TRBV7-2,TGTGCCAGCAGCTTTAGCGGGAGGGCCTACAATGAGCAGTTCTTC,CASSFSGRAYNEQFF
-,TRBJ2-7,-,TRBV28,TGTGCCAGCAGTTTCAGCTCCTACGAGCAGTACTTC,CASSFSSYEQYF
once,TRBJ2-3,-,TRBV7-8,TGTGCCAGCAGCCCAACTGGGACGAGTAGCACAGATACGCAGTATTTT,CASSPTGTSSTDTQYF
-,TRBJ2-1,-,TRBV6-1,TGTGCCAGCAGTGAATTTATCCAGGTTCCCTACAATGAGCAGTTCTTC,CASSEFIQVPYNEQFF
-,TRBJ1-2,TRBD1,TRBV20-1,TGCAGTGCTGGGACAGACTATGGCTACACCTTC,CSAGTDYGYTF
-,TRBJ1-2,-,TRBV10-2,TGCGCCAGCAGTGACCCCAGGGGCAAAAGTGGCTATGGCTACACCTTC,CASSDPRGKSGYGYTF
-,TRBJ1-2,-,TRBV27,TGTGCCAGCAGTGAAGTGGACGGTCTGGATGGCTACACCTTC,CASSEVDGLDGYTF
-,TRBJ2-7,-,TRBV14,TGTGCCAGCAGCCAAAGGGGGGGGGCCACCTACGAGCAGTACTTC,CASSQRGGATYEQYF
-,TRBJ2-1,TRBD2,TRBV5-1,TGCGCCAGCAGCCCCTGGGTGCTAGCGGGAGAAAATGAGCAGTTCTTC,CASSPWVLAGENEQFF
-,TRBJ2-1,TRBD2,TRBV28,TGTGCCAGCAGTTCCACAGCGGGAGAGCAGTTCTTC,CASSSTAGEQFF
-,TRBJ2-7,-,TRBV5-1,TGCGCCAGCAGCTTGGAGGGCGGAGGTTACGAGCAGTACTTC,CASSLEGGGYEQYF
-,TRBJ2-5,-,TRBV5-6,TGTGCCAGCAGCTTGGGGGGCGGGGGCGCGGGGGAGACCCAGTACTTC,CASSLGGGGAGETQYF
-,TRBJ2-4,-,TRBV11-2,TGTGCCAGCAGCTTAATCTCAGGCAGGGCGTACATTCAGTACTTC,CASSLISGRAYIQYF
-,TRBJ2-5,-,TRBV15,TGTGCCACCAGAAGAGGGGGTCTGGGACAAGAGACCCAGTACTTC,CATRRGGLGQETQYF
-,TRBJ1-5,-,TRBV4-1,TGCGCCAGCAGCCAAGATGCAATGCGGGTACGGCCCCAGCATTTT,CASSQDAMRVRPQHF
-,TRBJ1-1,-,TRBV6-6,TGTGCCAGCAGTTACTCGAAGGTGGTGAACACTGAAGCTTTCTTT,CASSYSKVVNTEAFF
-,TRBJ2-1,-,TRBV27,TGTGCCAGCAGCCCGGGATTCGACGCACGCAACAATGAGCAGTTCTTC,CASSPGFDARNNEQFF
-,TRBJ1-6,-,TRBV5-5,TGTGCCAGCAGCTTGGGACGGGCGACCGAGGATTCACCCCTCCACTTT,CASSLGRATEDSPLHF
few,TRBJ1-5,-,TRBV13,TGTGCCAGCAGGCTGGGTCAGCCCCAGCATTTT,CASRLGQPQHF
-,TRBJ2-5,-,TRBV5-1,TGCGCCAGCAGCTTCTCCGGGACACCTACAGAGACCCAGTACTTC,CASSFSGTPTETQYF
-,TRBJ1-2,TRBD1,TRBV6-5,TGTGCCAGCAGTTACGCCGCGACAGGGTTGGGCTACACCTTC,CASSYAATGLGYTF
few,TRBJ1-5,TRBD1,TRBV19,TGTGCCAGTAGTGCCGCGGACAGGGGAAGACGGCAGCCCCAGCATTTT,CASSAADRGRRQPQHF
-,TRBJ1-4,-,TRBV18,TGTGCCAGCTCACCACGCCGGCAGGAGACCGGGGGTAATGAAAAACTGTTTTTT,CASSPRRQETGGNEKLFF
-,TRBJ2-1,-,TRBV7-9,TGTGCCAGCAGCAGACTACAAGGGGGCAATGAGCAGTTCTTC,CASSRLQGGNEQFF
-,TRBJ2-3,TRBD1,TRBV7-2,TGTGCCAGCAGCTTAGGGGACAGCCCAGATACGCAGTATTTT,CASSLGDSPDTQYF
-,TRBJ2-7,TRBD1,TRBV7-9,TGTGCCAGCACGACAGGGATTCTAGGAGAGCAGTACTTC,CASTTGILGEQYF
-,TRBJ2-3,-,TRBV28,TGTGCCAGCCGTGGCACAGATACGCAGTATTTT,CASRGTDTQYF
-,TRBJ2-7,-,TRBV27,TGTGCCAGCAGTTTCGAGGGCGAGCAGTACTTC,CASSFEGEQYF
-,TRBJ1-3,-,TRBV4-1,TGCGCCAGCAGCCAAACAGGGAACTCTGGAAACACCATATATTTT,CASSQTGNSGNTIYF
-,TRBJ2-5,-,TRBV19,TGTGCCAGTAAAGGGACCCAACTAGGAGAAGAGACCCAGTACTTC,CASKGTQLGEETQYF